This T cell receptor (beta chain) appears in the sequencing data of a study of blood T cell repertoires in COVID-19. On the study more broadly: Specimens from acute and convalescent COVID-19 originated in the United States, Italy and Spain. PBMCs, B-cell-depleted T cells, or T cells provided the cDNA or gDNA that made up the material.

Residents of approximately 25 US areas, aged roughly 18 to 89 years, made up the participants. Either two negative PCRs, clearance, or symptom resolution qualified Cohort 3 donors as recovered. The table came from immunoSEQ multiplex PCR; TCRdb's copy has only in-frame clones and leaves some out. The top ten clones hold around 1.9% of a sample with about 480,000 clones, roughly 90% of them seen once. The CDR3 consists of 14 residues. The germline V gene encodes CDR1 WSHSY and CDR2 SAAADI. The V gene lost 1 base and the J gene lost 0 bases, with 7 bases spanning the gap. This clonotype was obtained from a woman between 35 and 50 years old who had recovered from COVID-19. The V gene is TRBV10-2, the J gene TRBJ2-7, with unresolved D. The sequencing sample was made of PBMCs or T cells enriched from blood (not recorded which). The CDR3 is CASSEFASSYEQYF. The CDR3, as DNA: TGCGCCAGCAGTGAGTTCGCGAGCTCCTACGAGCAGTACTTC.